This T cell receptor (beta chain) was recovered during a study of CD8+ T cells in alopecia areata. Whole-study findings and limits: Administration of tofacitinib significantly diminished scalp clonality and expanded CD8+ clones within the top 100. Clonality in lesional scalp, especially alopecia totalis/universalis, exceeded that of normal scalp.

Sequencing used cDNA as its template, made by extracting RNA and reverse transcribing it. The repertoire was sequenced with immunoSEQ multiplex PCR; TCRdb's copy has only in-frame clones and lacks some. There are approximately 280,000 clones in the sample; roughly 50% occur only once, and more than 1.5% lies in the top ten. Trimming cost V 8 bases and J 2 bases, with 16 bases left between them. From germline, CDR1 is MDHEN and CDR2 SYDVKM. The CDR3 contains 15 residues. Treatment here: oral pan-JAK inhibitor, 5-10 mg twice daily. In regard to this clone: The antigen remains undetermined.

The chain is built from TRBV28 and TRBJ1-5; unclear D gene. The source of this sequence is a human donor with alopecia areata. Specimen: CD4+ T cells sorted from blood, collected at week 24, from a patient treated with tofacitinib. The DNA for the CDR3 is TGTGCCAGCTCCTGGGATATTTCAGGCAATCAGCCCCAGCATTTT. It codes for CASSWDISGNQPQHF. Based on the CDR3 plus reference TRBV28 and TRBJ1-5, the full variable domain is DVKVTQSSRYLVKRTGEKVFLECVQDMDHENMFWYRQDPGLGLRLIYFSYDVKMKEKGDIPEGYSVSREKKERFSLILESASTNQTSMYLCASSWDISGNQPQHFGDGTRLSIL.